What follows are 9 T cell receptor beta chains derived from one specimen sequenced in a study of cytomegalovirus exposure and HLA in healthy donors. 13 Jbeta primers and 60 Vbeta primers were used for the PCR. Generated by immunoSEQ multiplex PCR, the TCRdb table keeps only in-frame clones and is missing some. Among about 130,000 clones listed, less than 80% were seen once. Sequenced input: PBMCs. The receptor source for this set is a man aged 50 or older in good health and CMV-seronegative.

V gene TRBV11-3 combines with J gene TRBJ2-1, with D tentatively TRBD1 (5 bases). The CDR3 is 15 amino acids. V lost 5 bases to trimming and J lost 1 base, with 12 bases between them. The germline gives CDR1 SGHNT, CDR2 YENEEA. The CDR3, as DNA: TGTGCCAGCAGCCCTAGGGGTTTTTCCTACAATGAGCAGTTCTTC. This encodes CASSPRGFSYNEQFF. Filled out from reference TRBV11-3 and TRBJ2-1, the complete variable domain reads EAGVVQSPRYKIIEKKQPVAFWCNPISGHNTLYWYLQNLGQGPELLIRYENEEAVDDSQLPKDRFSAERLKGVDSTLKIQPAELGDSAVYLCASSPRGFSYNEQFFGPGTRLTVL.

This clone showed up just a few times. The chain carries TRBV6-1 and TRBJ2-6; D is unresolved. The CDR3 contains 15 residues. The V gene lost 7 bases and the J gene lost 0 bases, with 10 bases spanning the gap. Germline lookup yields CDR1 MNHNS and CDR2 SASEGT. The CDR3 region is CASMGLLSGANVLTF. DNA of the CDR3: TGTGCCAGCATGGGCCTACTCTCTGGGGCCAACGTCCTGACTTTC.

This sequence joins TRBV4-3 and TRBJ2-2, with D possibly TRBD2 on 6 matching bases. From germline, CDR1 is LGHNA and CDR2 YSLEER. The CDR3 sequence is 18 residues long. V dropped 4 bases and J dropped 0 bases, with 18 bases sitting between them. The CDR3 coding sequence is TGCGCCAGCAGCCCACGTCGGGTCGGGAGCGCGAACACCGGGGAGCTGTTTTTT. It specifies CASSPRRVGSANTGELFF.

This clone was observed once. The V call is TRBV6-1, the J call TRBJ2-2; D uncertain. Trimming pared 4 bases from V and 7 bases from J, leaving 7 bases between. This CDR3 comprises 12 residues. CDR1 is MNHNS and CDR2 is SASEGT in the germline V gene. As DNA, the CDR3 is TGTGCCAGCAGTGGAGTTGGCGGGGAGCTGTTTTTT. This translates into CASSGVGGELFF.

Here the CDR3 DNA reads TGTGCCAGCACCGCACAGGGTTATGTAGCCGGTGAGCAGTTCTTC. It is translated as CASTAQGYVAGEQFF. The V and J genes are TRBV6-1 and TRBJ2-1; perhaps TRBD1 as D (6 bases). The V end lost 7 bases, the J end lost 9 bases, and 22 bases lay between the germline ends. Germline lookup yields CDR1 MNHNS and CDR2 SASEGT. This CDR3 has 15 amino acids.

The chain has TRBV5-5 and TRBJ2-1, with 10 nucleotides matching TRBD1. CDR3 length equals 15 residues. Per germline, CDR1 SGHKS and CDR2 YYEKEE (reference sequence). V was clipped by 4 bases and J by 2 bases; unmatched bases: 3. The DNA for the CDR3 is TGTGCCAGCAGCCGCGGACAGGGGGCCTACAATGAGCAGTTCTTC. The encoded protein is CASSRGQGAYNEQFF.

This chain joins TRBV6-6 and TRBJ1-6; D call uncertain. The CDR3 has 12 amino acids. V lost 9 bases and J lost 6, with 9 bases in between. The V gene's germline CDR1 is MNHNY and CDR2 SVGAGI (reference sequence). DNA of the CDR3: TGTGCCAGTAAAACAGCTAATTCACCCCTCCACTTT. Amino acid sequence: CASKTANSPLHF.

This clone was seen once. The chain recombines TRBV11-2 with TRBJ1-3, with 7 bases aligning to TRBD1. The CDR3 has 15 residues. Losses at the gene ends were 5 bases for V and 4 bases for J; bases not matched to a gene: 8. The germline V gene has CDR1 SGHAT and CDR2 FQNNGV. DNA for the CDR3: TGTGCCAGCAGCAATCGACAGGGATGGGGAAACACCATATATTTT. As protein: CASSNRQGWGNTIYF. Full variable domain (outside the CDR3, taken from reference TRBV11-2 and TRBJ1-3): EAGVAQSPRYKIIEKRQSVAFWCNPISGHATLYWYQQILGQGPKLLIQFQNNGVVDDSQLPKDRFSAERLKGVDSTLKIQPAKLEDSAVYLCASSNRQGWGNTIYFGEGSWLTVV.

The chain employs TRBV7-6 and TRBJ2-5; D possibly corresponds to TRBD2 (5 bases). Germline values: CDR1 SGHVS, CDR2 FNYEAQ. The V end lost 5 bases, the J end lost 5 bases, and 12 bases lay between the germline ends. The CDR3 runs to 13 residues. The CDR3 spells CASSEGPRETQYF. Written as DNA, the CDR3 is TGTGCCAGCAGCGAGGGCCCCCGGGAGACCCAGTACTTC.